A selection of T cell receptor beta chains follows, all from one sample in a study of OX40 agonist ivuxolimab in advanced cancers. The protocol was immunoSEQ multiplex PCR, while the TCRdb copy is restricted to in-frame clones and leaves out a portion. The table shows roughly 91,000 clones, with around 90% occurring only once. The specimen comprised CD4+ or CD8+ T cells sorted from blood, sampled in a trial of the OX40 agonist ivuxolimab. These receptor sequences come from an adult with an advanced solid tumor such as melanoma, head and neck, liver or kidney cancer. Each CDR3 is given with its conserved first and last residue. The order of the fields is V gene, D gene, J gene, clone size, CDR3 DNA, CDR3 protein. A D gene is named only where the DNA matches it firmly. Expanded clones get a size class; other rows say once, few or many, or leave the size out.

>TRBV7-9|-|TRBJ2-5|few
TGTGCCAGCAGCTTAGCGTCAGTATCGGAGACCCAGTACTTC
CASSLASVSETQYF
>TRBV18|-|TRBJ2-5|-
TGTGCCAGCTCACTGGGGATTCAAGAGACCCAGTACTTC
CASSLGIQETQYF
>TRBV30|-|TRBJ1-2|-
TGTGCCTGGAGTAGCGGACCTGGCTACACCTTC
CAWSSGPGYTF
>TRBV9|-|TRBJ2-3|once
TGTGCCAGCGGGTCAGATACGCAGTATTTT
CASGSDTQYF
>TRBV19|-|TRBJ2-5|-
TGTGCCAGTAGTCCGGGGATCGGGGAGACCCAGTACTTC
CASSPGIGETQYF
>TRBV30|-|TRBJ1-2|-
TGTGCCTGGAGCCCCACCGGGCCGGATGGCTACACCTTC
CAWSPTGPDGYTF
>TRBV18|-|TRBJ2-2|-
TGTGCCAGCAGGCCGGGCCTGAGGGCCGGGGAGCTGTTTTTT
CASRPGLRAGELFF
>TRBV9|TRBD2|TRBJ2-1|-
TGTGCCAGCAGCGTAAGAAGACTAGCGGGGGGATCATACAATGAGCAGTTCTTC
CASSVRRLAGGSYNEQFF
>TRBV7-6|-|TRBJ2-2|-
TGTGCCACCGGACAGCTGCGGGGCTCCGGGGAGCTGTTTTTT
CATGQLRGSGELFF
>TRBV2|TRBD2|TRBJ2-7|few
TGTGCCAGCAGCCCCGGACTAGCGGGGGTCTACGAGCAGTACTTC
CASSPGLAGVYEQYF
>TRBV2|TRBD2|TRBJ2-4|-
TGTGCCAGCAGTTACGGTCTGGGACTAGCGGGGAAAGGGAGAAACATTCAGTACTTC
CASSYGLGLAGKGRNIQYF
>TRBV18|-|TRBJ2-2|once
TGTGCCAGCTCACCACCAGGGACGATCACCGGGGAGCTGTTTTTT
CASSPPGTITGELFF
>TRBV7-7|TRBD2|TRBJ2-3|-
TGTGCCAGCAGCCCACTAGCGGGCACAGATACGCAGTATTTT
CASSPLAGTDTQYF
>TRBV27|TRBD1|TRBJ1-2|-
TGTGCCAGCAGCCGAGTTACGGGACAGGGATTTTTCAAGGGCTACACCTTC
CASSRVTGQGFFKGYTF
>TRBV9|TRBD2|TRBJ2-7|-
TGTGCCAGCAGCGTAGGACTAGCGGCGGCGTACGAGCAGTACTTC
CASSVGLAAAYEQYF
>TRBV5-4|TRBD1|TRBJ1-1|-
TGTGCCAGCAGCTTACCCGGGACAGGGGCTGAAGCTTTCTTT
CASSLPGTGAEAFF
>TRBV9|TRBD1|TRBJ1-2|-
TGTGCCAGCAGTACCACAGGGGCAGAGGGCTACACCTTC
CASSTTGAEGYTF
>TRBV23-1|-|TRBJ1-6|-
TGCGCCAGCAACCCAAGGGGGTGGCGGAATTCACCCCTCCACTTT
CASNPRGWRNSPLHF
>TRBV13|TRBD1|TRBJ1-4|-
TGTGCCAGCAGCCGCGACAGGGGAAATGAAAAACTGTTTTTT
CASSRDRGNEKLFF
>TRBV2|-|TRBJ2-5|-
TGTGCCGGACGGCTCCGCCCGGAGACCCAGTACTTC
CAGRLRPETQYF
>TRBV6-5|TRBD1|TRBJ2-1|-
TGTGCCAGCAGTTACTCGTCCATAACAGGGGGTGAGCAGTTCTTC
CASSYSSITGGEQFF
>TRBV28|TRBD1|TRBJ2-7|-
TGTGCCAGCAGTCCTACAGGGGAATTGAATGAGCAGTACTTC
CASSPTGELNEQYF
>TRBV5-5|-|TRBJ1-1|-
TGTGCCAGCAGCTTGGGAGGTCAGCTTTTGAACACTGAAGCTTTCTTT
CASSLGGQLLNTEAFF
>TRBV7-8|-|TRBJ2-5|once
TGTGCCAGCAGTACGCCGGTGCTAGCGCTAGAGACCCAGTACTTC
CASSTPVLALETQYF
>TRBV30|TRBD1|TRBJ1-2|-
TGTGCCTGGAGTGTGACAGGGGAAGGCTATGGCTACACCTTC
CAWSVTGEGYGYTF
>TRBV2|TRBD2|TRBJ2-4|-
TGTGCCACCCCGACGCGGGGGGCTGGAAACATTCAGTACTTC
CATPTRGAGNIQYF
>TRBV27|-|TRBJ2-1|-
TGTGCCAGCAGTTCCCAGAGAAGGGGGGGCTACAATGAGCAGTTCTTC
CASSSQRRGGYNEQFF
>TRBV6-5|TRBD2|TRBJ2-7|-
TGTGCCAGCAGGCCGAGGACTAGCGGACCCTACGAGCAGTACTTC
CASRPRTSGPYEQYF
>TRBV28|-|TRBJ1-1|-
TGTGCCAGCAGTTTATTCCAGGCCGAAGCTTTCTTT
CASSLFQAEAFF
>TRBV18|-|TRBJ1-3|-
TGTGCCAGCTCATCTCAGGGGATCGGAGGAAACACCATATATTTT
CASSSQGIGGNTIYF
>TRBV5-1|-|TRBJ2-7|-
TGCGCCAGCAGCTTGTCGGGAAACTCCTACGAGCAGTACTTC
CASSLSGNSYEQYF
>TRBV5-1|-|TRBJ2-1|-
TGCGCCAGCAGCTTCGGCGGGACTTACAATGAGCAGTTCTTC
CASSFGGTYNEQFF
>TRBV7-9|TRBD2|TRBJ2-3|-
TGTGCCAGCAGCCCGACTAGCGGGGGCACAGATACGCAGTATTTT
CASSPTSGGTDTQYF
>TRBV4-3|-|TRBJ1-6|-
TGCGCCAGCAGCCGCGCCTCAGGTTCACCCCTCCACTTT
CASSRASGSPLHF
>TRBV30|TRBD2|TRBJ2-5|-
TGTGCCTGGAGGTCATCCGGGACTAGCGGGGGGAGAGAGACCCAGTACTTC
CAWRSSGTSGGRETQYF
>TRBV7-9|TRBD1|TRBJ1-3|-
TGTGCCAGCAGCTTGGTGGACAGGGTCGGTGACACCATATATTTT
CASSLVDRVGDTIYF